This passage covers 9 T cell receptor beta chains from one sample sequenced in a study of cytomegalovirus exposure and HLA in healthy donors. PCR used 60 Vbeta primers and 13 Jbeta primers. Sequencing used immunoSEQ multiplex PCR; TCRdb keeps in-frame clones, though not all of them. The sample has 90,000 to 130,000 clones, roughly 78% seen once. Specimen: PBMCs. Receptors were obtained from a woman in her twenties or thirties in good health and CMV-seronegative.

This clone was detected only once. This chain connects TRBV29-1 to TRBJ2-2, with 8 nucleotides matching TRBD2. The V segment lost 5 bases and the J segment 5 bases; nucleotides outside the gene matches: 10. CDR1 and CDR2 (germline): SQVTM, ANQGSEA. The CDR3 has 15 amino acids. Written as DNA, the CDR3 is TGCAGCGTTCTGGTCGGGGGGGGCCCAACCGGGGAGCTGTTTTTT. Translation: CSVLVGGGPTGELFF.

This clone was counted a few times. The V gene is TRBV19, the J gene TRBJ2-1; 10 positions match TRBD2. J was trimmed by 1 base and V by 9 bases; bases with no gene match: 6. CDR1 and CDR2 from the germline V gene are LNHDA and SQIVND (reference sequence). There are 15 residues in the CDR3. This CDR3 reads CASELAGRSYNEQFF. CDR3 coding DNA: TGTGCCAGCGAACTAGCGGGAAGGTCCTACAATGAGCAGTTCTTC.

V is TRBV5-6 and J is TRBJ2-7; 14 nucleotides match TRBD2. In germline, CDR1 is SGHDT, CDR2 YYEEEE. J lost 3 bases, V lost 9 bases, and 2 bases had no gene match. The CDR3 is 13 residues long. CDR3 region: CATGLAGVYEQYF. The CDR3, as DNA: TGTGCCACGGGACTAGCGGGAGTCTACGAGCAGTACTTC.

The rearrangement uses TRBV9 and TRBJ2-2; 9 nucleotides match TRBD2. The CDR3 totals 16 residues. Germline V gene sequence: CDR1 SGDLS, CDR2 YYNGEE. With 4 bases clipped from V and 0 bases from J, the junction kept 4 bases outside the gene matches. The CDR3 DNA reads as TGTGCCAGCAGCATTCTAGCGGGGTCGAACACCGGGGAGCTGTTTTTT. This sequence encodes CASSILAGSNTGELFF.

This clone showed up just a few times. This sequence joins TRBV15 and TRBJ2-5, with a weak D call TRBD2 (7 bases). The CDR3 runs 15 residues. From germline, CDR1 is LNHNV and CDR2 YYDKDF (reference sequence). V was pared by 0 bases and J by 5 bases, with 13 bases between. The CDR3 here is CATSRDRGGLETQYF. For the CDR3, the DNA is TGTGCCACCAGCAGAGATCGCGGGGGCCTGGAGACCCAGTACTTC.

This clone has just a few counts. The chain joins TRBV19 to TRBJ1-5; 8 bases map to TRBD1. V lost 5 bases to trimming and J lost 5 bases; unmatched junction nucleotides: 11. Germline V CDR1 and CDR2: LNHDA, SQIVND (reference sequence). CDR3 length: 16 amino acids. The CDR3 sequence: CASSALTGTGDQPQHF. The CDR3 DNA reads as TGTGCCAGTAGTGCCTTGACAGGGACAGGCGATCAGCCCCAGCATTTT.

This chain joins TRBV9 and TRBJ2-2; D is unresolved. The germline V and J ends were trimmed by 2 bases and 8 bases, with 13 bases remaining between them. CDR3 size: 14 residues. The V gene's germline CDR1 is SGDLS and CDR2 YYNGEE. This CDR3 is CASSVGLGRGELFF. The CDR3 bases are TGTGCCAGCAGCGTGGGTCTGGGCCGTGGGGAGCTGTTTTTT.

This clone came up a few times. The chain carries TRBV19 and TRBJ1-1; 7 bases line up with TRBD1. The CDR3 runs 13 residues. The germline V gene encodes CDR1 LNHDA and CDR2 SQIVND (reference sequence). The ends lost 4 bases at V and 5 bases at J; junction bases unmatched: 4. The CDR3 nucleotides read TGTGCCAGTAGTACCAGGGGGTGGACTGAAGCTTTCTTT. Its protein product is CASSTRGWTEAFF.

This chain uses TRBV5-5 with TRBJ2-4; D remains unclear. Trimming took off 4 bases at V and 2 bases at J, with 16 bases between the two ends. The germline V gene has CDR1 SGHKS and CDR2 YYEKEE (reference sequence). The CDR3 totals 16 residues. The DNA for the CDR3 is TGTGCCAGCAGCGACTCAAGTCTGTCCCCCAAAAACATTCAGTACTTC. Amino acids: CASSDSSLSPKNIQYF.